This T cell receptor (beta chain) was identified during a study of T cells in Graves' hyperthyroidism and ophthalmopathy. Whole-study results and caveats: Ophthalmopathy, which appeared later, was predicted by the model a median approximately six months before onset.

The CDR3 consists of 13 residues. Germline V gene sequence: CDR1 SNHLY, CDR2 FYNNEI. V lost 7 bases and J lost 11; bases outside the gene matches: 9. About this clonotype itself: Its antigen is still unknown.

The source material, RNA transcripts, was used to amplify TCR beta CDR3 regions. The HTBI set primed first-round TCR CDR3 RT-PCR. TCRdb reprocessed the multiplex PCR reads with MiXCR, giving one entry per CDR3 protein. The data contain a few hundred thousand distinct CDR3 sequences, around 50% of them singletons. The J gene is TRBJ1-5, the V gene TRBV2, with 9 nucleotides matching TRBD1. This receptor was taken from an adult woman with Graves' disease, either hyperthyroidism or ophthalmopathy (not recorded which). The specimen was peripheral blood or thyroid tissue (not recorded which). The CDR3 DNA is TGTGCCAGCACCAGATGGGACAGGGAAGCCCAGCATTTT. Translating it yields CASTRWDREAQHF.